The 5 T cell receptor beta chains below were found in one sample sequenced in a study of T cell responses to AZD1222 COVID-19 vaccine. TCRdb keeps only in-frame clones here, not all; method: immunoSEQ multiplex PCR. The profile shows approximately 150,000 clones, roughly 87% of them singletons. Sequences were derived from peripheral blood, sampled 28 days after the second dose of the MenACWY control vaccine. These TCRs come from an adult who received the MenACWY meningococcal vaccine as a control.

This clone was counted a single time. V gene TRBV4-1 combines with J gene TRBJ1-6, with unresolved D. Per the germline V gene, CDR1 is MGHRA and CDR2 is YSYEKL. This CDR3 has 18 residues. V dropped 1 base and J dropped 0 bases, with 13 bases sitting between them. CDR3 amino acids: CASSQVSVRLSYNSPLHF. In DNA, the CDR3 is TGCGCCAGCAGCCAAGTTTCGGTTCGTCTCTCCTATAATTCACCCCTCCACTTT.

The V gene is TRBV6-2 or TRBV6-3, the J gene TRBJ1-2, with D perhaps matching TRBD1 (5 bases). This CDR3 contains 13 residues. The V gene lost 0 bases and the J gene lost 7 bases, with 9 bases spanning the gap. Germline lookup yields CDR1 MNHEY and CDR2 SVGEGT. The CDR3 DNA reads TGTGCCAGCAGTTACTCGAACGGGGCTGGCTACACCTTC. Amino acids: CASSYSNGAGYTF.

This chain links TRBV5-1 with TRBJ1-2; D ambiguous. Germline V gene lookup returns CDR1 SGHRS and CDR2 YFSETQ. The CDR3 is made up of 13 amino acids. V was shortened by 4 bases and J by 6 bases, with 13 bases between the two germline ends. The CDR3, as DNA: TGCGCCAGCAGCCCGACCGCAGTCGATGGCTACACCTTC. Protein: CASSPTAVDGYTF.

This clone was seen only a few times. The chain recombines TRBV4-1 with TRBJ1-6; D ambiguous. V lost 0 bases to trimming and J lost 6 bases, with 9 bases between them. Per the germline V gene, CDR1 is MGHRA and CDR2 is YSYEKL. There are 15 residues in the CDR3. The CDR3 DNA reads as TGCGCCAGCAGCCAAGATGGTCGGTTTAATTCACCCCTCCACTTT. It yields the protein CASSQDGRFNSPLHF.

The J gene is TRBJ2-5, the V gene TRBV11-3; no reliable D call. The germline gives CDR1 SGHNT, CDR2 YENEEA. The CDR3 has 14 amino acids. Trimming took off 5 bases at V and 3 bases at J, with 13 bases between the two ends. CDR3 nucleotide sequence: TGTGCCAGCAGCCACACGGACCGTAAAGAGACCCAGTACTTC. It specifies CASSHTDRKETQYF.